This T cell receptor (beta chain) was obtained from a study of blood T cell repertoires in COVID-19. Original methodology: Reference gene primer amplification gave estimated nucleated cell counts. Some clones are missing from TCRdb's copy, which holds only in-frame ones; the method was immunoSEQ multiplex PCR. V and J calls and clone size are copied from that table; D and trimming were computed from the DNA. The sample contains under 250,000 clones, 65% to 90% of which appear only once. The CDR3 extends over 15 amino acids. Germline V lookup: CDR1 GTSNPN, CDR2 SVGIG (reference sequence). V was shortened by 5 bases and J by 0 bases, with 11 bases between the two germline ends.

The sequencing input was PBMCs or T cells enriched from blood (not recorded which). The source is a middle-aged man who had recovered from COVID-19. The rearrangement links TRBV30 to TRBJ1-6; D possibly corresponds to TRBD1 (6 bases). CDR3 coding DNA: TGTGCCTGGCAACAGGGTATCTCCTATAATTCACCCCTCCACTTT. It codes for CAWQQGISYNSPLHF.